These 11 T cell receptor beta chains were sequenced from one sample in a study of shared clonotypes between healthy human individuals. Data came from immunoSEQ multiplex PCR; TCRdb stores just in-frame clones and leaves some out. The table shows around 1.4 million clones, with 97% to 99% occurring only once. Sequenced input: naive CD4+ T cells sorted from blood. Indicated subset: CD45RA+ positively selected. The receptor source for this set is a man aged 30-40 years in good health.

This chain links TRBV11-2 with TRBJ2-2; D unclear. V gave up 7 bases and J gave up 0 bases, with 21 bases separating them. Germline CDR1 reads SGHAT; CDR2 reads FQNNGV. The CDR3 runs 18 residues. Here the CDR3 reads CASTNDQPLGANTGELFF. The CDR3, as DNA: TGTGCCAGCACCAATGACCAACCACTTGGCGCGAACACCGGGGAGCTGTTTTTT. The whole variable domain, filled in from reference TRBV11-2 and TRBJ2-2, reads EAGVAQSPRYKIIEKRQSVAFWCNPISGHATLYWYQQILGQGPKLLIQFQNNGVVDDSQLPKDRFSAERLKGVDSTLKIQPAKLEDSAVYLCASTNDQPLGANTGELFFGEGSRLTVL.

The chain combines TRBV29-1 with TRBJ2-7, with a weak D call TRBD2 (6 bases). Germline assignment: CDR1 SQVTM and CDR2 ANQGSEA. Trimming stripped 4 bases from V and 6 bases from J, with 25 bases between. The CDR3 has 16 residues. CDR3 region: CSVGGKDTLAPGEQYF. CDR3 coding DNA: TGCAGCGTTGGCGGGAAGGACACCCTAGCACCGGGCGAGCAGTACTTC.

J is TRBJ2-2 and V is TRBV5-4; 7 positions match TRBD2. This CDR3 contains 14 residues. Germline loops: CDR1 SGHNT, CDR2 YYREEE (reference sequence). V shed 3 bases, J shed 9 bases, and the junction held 8 bases outside the gene matches. The CDR3 here is CASSSDLAARELFF. The CDR3 DNA follows: TGTGCCAGCAGCTCGGATCTAGCGGCTCGGGAGCTGTTTTTT.

The chain couples TRBV7-2 to TRBJ1-5, with 7 bases matching TRBD1. The CDR3 runs 13 residues. Per the germline V gene, CDR1 is SGHTA and CDR2 is FQGNSA. Trimming at V came to 7 bases and at J to 5 bases, leaving 5 bases not matched to a gene. The CDR3 sequence: CASTAGTDQPQHF. In nucleotides, the CDR3 is TGTGCCAGCACCGCCGGGACAGATCAGCCCCAGCATTTT.

The chain links TRBV9 to TRBJ1-2, with D maybe TRBD1 (6 bases). CDR3 size: 15 residues. The V gene's germline CDR1 is SGDLS and CDR2 YYNGEE. V was cut by 4 bases and J by 7 bases, with 20 bases left in between. The CDR3 DNA reads TGTGCCAGCAGCCCAACACCCGGGACACATTCTGGCTACACCTTC. This sequence encodes CASSPTPGTHSGYTF.

Concerning this clone: This same CDR3 is encoded by further DNA sequences in the sample. This sequence joins TRBV18 and TRBJ2-5; 8 bases align to TRBD2. V gave up 3 bases and J gave up 2 bases; unmatched junction bases: 5. The CDR3 contains 15 residues. Germline V gene sequence: CDR1 KGHSH, CDR2 LQKENI. For the CDR3, the DNA is TGTGCCAGCTCACCGTTAGCGGGGACTCAAGAGACCCAGTACTTC. Translated: CASSPLAGTQETQYF.

This chain uses TRBV18 with TRBJ2-7; 10 bases align to TRBD2. Germline CDR1 reads KGHSH; CDR2 reads LQKENI. V trimming: 1 base; J trimming: 4 bases; junction bases outside the gene matches: 7. The CDR3 contains 16 residues. CDR3 DNA: TGTGCCAGCTCACCACGGGCTAGCGGGAGAAATTACGAGCAGTACTTC. The encoded protein is CASSPRASGRNYEQYF.

This rearrangement joins TRBV15 to TRBJ2-7; the D gene is possibly TRBD2 (6 bases). The CDR3 has 15 residues. Germline CDR1 is LNHNV and CDR2 is YYDKDF (reference sequence). The germline V and J ends were trimmed by 1 base and 5 bases, with 15 bases remaining between them. This chain's CDR3 is CATSRGHGGGDEQYF. DNA for the CDR3: TGTGCCACCAGCAGAGGACACGGCGGAGGGGACGAGCAGTACTTC.

This clone was observed once. The chain links TRBV7-2 to TRBJ1-5; D not resolved. Germline loops: CDR1 SGHTA, CDR2 FQGNSA. The length of the CDR3 is 15 residues. Trimming removed 3 bases at V and 1 base at J, with 10 bases between. CDR3 loop: CASSLVEWSNQPQHF. The CDR3 DNA follows: TGTGCCAGCAGCTTGGTGGAGTGGAGCAATCAGCCCCAGCATTTT.

CDR3 bases: TGTGCCAGCTCACCACTTAGACTAGCGGGAGGAATGGAGACCCAGTACTTC. It encodes CASSPLRLAGGMETQYF. The V call is TRBV18, the J call TRBJ2-5, with 13 bases matching TRBD2. This CDR3 is built from 17 residues. Germline assignment: CDR1 KGHSH and CDR2 LQKENI. V gave up 1 base and J gave up 5 bases; unmatched junction bases: 7.

In nucleotides, the CDR3 is TGTGCCAGCGGGGGGGCAGGAAACGAAAAACTGTTTTTT. Its translation: CASGGAGNEKLFF. This chain uses TRBV6-6 with TRBJ1-4; perhaps TRBD1 as D (6 bases). This CDR3 has 13 residues. Trimming took 8 bases from V and 8 from J, leaving 15 bases between them. Germline V CDR1 and CDR2: MNHNY, SVGAGI (reference sequence).